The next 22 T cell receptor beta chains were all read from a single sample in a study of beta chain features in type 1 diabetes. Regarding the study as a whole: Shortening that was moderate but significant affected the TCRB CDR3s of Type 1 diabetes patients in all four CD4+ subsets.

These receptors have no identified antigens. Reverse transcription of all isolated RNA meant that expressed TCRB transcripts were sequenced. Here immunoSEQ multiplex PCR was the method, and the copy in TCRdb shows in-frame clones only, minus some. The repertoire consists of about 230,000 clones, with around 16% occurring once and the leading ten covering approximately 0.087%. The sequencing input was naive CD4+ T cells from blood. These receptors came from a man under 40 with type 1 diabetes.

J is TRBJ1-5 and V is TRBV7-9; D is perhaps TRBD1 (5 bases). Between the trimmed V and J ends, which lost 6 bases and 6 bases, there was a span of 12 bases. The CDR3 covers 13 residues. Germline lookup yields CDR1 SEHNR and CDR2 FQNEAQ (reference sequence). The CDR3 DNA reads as TGTGCCAGCAGTCGATTGGGGGGTCAGCCCCAGCATTTT. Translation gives CASSRLGGQPQHF.

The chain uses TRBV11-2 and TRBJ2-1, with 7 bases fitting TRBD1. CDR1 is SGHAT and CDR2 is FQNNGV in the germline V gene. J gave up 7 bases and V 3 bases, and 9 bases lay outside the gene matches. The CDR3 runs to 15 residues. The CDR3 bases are TGTGCCAGCAGCTTGAGACAGGGCCATGAGAATGAGCAGTTCTTC. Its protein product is CASSLRQGHENEQFF.

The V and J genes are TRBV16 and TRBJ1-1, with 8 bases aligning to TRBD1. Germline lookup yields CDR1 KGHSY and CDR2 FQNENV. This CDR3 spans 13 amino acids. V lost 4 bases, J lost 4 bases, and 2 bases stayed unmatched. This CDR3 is CASSRTGGTEAFF. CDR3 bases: TGTGCCAGCAGCCGCACAGGGGGCACTGAAGCTTTCTTT.

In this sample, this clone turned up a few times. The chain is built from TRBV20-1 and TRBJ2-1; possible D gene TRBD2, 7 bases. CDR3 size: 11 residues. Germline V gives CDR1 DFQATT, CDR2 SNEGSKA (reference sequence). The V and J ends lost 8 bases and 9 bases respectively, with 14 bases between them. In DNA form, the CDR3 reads TGCAGTTCGTGGGGGGGCGGTGAGCAGTTCTTC. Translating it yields CSSWGGGEQFF.

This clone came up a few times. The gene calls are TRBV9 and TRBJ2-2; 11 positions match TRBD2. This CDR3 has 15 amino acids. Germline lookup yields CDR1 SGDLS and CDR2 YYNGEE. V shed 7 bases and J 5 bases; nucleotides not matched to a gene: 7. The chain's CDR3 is CASRLAGRATGELFF. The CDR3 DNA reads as TGTGCCAGCCGACTAGCGGGACGGGCAACCGGGGAGCTGTTTTTT.

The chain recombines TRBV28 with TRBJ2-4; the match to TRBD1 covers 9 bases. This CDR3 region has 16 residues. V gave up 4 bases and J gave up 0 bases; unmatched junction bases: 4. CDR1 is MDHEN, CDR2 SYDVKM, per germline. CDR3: CASSWTGDRAKNIQYF. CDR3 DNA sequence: TGTGCCAGCAGTTGGACAGGGGATAGAGCCAAAAACATTCAGTACTTC.

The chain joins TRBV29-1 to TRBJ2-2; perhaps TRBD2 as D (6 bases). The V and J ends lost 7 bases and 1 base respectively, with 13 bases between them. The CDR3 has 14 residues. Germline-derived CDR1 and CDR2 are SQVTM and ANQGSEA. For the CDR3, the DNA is TGCAGCGCGGCGGGACTGCAGAACACCGGGGAGCTGTTTTTT. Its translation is CSAAGLQNTGELFF.

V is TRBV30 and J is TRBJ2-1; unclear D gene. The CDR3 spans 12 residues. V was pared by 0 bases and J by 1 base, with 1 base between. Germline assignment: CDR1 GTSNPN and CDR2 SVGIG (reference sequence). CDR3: CAWSVSYNEQFF. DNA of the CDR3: TGTGCCTGGAGTGTTTCCTACAATGAGCAGTTCTTC.

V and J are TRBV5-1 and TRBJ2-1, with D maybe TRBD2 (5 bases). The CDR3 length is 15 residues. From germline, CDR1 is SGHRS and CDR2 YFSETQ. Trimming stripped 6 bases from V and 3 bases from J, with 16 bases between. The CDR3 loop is CASTPGMAGYNEQFF. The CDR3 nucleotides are TGCGCCAGCACCCCTGGAATGGCGGGCTACAATGAGCAGTTCTTC.

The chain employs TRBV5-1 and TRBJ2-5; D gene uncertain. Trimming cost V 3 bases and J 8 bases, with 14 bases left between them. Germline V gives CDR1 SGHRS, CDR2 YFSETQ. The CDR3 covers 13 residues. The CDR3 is CASSSPSMKTQYF. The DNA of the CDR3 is TGCGCCAGCAGCTCCCCCTCTATGAAAACCCAGTACTTC.

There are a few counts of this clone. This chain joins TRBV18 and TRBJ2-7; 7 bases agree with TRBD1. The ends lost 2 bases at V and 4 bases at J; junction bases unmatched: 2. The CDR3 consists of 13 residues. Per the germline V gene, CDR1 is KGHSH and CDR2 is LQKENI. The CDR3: CASSPGQEYEQYF. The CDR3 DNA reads TGTGCCAGCTCACCAGGACAGGAGTACGAGCAGTACTTC.

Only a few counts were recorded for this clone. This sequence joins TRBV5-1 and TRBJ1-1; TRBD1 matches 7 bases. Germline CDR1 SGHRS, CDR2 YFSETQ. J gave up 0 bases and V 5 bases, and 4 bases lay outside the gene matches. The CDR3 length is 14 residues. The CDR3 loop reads CASSLTGLNTEAFF. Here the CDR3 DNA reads TGCGCCAGCAGTCTGACAGGGTTGAACACTGAAGCTTTCTTT. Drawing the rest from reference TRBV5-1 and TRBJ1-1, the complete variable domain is KAGVTQTPRYLIKTRGQQVTLSCSPISGHRSVSWYQQTPGQGLQFLFEYFSETQRNKGNFPGRFSGRQFSNSRSEMNVSTLELGDSALYLCASSLTGLNTEAFFGQGTRLTVV.

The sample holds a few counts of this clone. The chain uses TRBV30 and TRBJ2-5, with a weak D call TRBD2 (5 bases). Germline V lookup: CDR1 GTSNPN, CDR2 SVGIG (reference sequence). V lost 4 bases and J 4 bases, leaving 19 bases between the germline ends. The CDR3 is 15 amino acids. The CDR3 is CAWTKASGASETQYF. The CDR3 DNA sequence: TGTGCCTGGACGAAGGCCAGCGGAGCTTCAGAGACCCAGTACTTC. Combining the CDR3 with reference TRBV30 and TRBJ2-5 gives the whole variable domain SQTIHQWPATLVQPVGSPLSLECTVEGTSNPNLYWYRQAAGRGLQLLFYSVGIGQISSEVPQNLSASRPQDRQFILSSKKLLLSDSGFYLCAWTKASGASETQYFGPGTRLLVL.

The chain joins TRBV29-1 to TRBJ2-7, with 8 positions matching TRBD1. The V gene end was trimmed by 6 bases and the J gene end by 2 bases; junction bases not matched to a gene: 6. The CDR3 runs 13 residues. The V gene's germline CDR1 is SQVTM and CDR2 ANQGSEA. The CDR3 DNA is TGCAGCGTGACAGGGGTTTTTACCTACGAGCAGTACTTC. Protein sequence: CSVTGVFTYEQYF.

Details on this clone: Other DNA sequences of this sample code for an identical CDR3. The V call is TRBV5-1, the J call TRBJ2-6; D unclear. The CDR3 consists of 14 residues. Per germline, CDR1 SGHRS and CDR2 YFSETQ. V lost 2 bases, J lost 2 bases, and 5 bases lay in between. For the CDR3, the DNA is TGCGCCAGCAGCTTAAGGGCTGGGGCCAACGTCCTGACTTTC. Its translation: CASSLRAGANVLTF.

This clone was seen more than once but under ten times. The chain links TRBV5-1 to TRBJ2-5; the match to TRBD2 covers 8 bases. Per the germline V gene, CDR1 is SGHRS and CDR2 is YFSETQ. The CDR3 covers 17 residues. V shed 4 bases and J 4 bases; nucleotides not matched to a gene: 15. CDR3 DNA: TGCGCCAGCAGCCCAGTAGCTGGCGGGAGGCCGGGAGAGACCCAGTACTTC. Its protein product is CASSPVAGGRPGETQYF. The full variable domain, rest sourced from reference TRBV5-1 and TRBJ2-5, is KAGVTQTPRYLIKTRGQQVTLSCSPISGHRSVSWYQQTPGQGLQFLFEYFSETQRNKGNFPGRFSGRQFSNSRSEMNVSTLELGDSALYLCASSPVAGGRPGETQYFGPGTRLLVL.

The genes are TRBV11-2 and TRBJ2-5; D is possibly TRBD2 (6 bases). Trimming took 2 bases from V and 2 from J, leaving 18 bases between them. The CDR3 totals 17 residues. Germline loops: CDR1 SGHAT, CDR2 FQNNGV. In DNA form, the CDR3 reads TGTGCCAGCAGCTTACCCTCCTGGGGGGTAGTACAAGAGACCCAGTACTTC. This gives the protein CASSLPSWGVVQETQYF.

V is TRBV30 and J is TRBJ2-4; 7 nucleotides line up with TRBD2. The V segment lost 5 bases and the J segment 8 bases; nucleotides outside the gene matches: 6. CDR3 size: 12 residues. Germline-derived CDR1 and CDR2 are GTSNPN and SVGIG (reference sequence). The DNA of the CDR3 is TGTGCCTGGGAAGCGGGGTGGGACATTCAGTACTTC. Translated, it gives CAWEAGWDIQYF. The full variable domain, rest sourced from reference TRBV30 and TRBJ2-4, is SQTIHQWPATLVQPVGSPLSLECTVEGTSNPNLYWYRQAAGRGLQLLFYSVGIGQISSEVPQNLSASRPQDRQFILSSKKLLLSDSGFYLCAWEAGWDIQYFGAGTRLSVL.

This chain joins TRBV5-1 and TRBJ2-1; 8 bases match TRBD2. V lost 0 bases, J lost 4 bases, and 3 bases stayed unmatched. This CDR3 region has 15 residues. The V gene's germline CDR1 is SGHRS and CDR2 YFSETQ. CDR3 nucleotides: TGCGCCAGCAGCTTGGCACTAGCGGTATACAATGAGCAGTTCTTC. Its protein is CASSLALAVYNEQFF.

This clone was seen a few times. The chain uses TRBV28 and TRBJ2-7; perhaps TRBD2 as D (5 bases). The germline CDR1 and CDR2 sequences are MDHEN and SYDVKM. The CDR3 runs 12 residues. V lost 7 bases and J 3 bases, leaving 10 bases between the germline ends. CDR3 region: CASIRGLYEQYF. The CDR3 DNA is TGTGCCAGCATAAGAGGGCTCTACGAGCAGTACTTC. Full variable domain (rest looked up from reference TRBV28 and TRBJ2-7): DVKVTQSSRYLVKRTGEKVFLECVQDMDHENMFWYRQDPGLGLRLIYFSYDVKMKEKGDIPEGYSVSREKKERFSLILESASTNQTSMYLCASIRGLYEQYFGPGTRLTVT.

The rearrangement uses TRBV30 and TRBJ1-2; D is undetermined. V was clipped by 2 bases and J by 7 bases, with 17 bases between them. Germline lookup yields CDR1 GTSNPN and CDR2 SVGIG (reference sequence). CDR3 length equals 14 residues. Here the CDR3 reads CAWSLTSFWGGYTF. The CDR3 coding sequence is TGTGCCTGGAGTCTCACATCGTTTTGGGGTGGCTACACCTTC.

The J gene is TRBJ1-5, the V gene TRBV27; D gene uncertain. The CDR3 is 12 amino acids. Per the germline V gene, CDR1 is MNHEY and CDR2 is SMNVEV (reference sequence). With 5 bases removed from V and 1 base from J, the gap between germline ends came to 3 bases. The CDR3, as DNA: TGTGCCAGCAGTGGAAGCAATCAGCCCCAGCATTTT. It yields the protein CASSGSNQPQHF.